The subject of this entry is one T cell receptor (beta chain). Its antigen is still unknown. The data are from a study of OX40 agonist ivuxolimab in advanced cancers. Study background: Patients were given ivuxolimab, an antibody that agonizes OX40 (CD134). Three individuals attained partial responses, comprising one hepatocellular carcinoma case and two cutaneous melanoma cases. Whole-study results and caveats: The authors did not determine the antigen specificity of the expanded peripheral T cells.

This CDR3 has 15 amino acids. V trimming: 4 bases; J trimming: 4 bases; junction bases outside the gene matches: 5. Germline V gene sequence: CDR1 SGHTA, CDR2 FQGTGA. The assay was immunoSEQ multiplex PCR, and TCRdb's table has in-frame clones only and misses some. The repertoire holds 65,000 to 80,000 clones, with around 85% as singletons. The receptor was isolated from an adult with an advanced solid tumor such as melanoma, head and neck, liver or kidney cancer. The rearrangement uses TRBV7-3 and TRBJ2-1; 9 bases align to TRBD1. Material: CD4+ or CD8+ T cells sorted from blood, obtained in a trial of the OX40 agonist ivuxolimab. Here the CDR3 reads CASSSDRGSYNEQFF. The CDR3 DNA is TGTGCCAGCAGCTCTGACAGGGGGTCTTACAATGAGCAGTTCTTC.